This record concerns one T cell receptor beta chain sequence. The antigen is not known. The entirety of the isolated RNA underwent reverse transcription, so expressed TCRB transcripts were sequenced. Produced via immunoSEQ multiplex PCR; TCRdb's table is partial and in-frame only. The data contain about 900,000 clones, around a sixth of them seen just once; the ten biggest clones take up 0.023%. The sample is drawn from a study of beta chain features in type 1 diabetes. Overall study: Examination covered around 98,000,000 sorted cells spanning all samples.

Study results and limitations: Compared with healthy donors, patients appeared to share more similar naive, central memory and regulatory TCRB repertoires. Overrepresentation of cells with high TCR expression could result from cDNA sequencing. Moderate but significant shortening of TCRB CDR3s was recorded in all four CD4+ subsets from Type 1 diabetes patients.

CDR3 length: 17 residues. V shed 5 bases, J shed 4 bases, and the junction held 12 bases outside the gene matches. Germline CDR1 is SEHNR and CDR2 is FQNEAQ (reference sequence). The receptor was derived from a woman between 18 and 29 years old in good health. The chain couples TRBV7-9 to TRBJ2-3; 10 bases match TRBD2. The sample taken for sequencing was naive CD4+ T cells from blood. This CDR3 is CASSQIASGSFADTQYF. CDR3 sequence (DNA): TGTGCCAGCAGCCAGATTGCTAGCGGGAGTTTTGCAGATACGCAGTATTTT.